Described below is a single T cell receptor beta chain sequence and its context. Patients of the Seattle cohort, enrolled during active infection, were followed longitudinally. CDR3 length: 12 residues. In germline, CDR1 is SNHLY, CDR2 FYNNEI. V lost 7 bases to trimming and J lost 12 bases, with 13 bases between them. The authors' processing: The assay estimated nucleated cells by amplifying reference gene primers. Sequenced by immunoSEQ multiplex PCR; TCRdb stores in-frame clones only, minus some. The D gene and trimming were derived from the DNA, and the V and J assignments and clone size from that table. This sample has 130,000 to 150,000 clones, with around 85% found just once. The data were taken from a study of blood T cell repertoires in COVID-19. Looking at the study overall: In each case, the material was cDNA or gDNA derived from T cells, B-cell-depleted T cells, or PBMCs.

This TCR was recovered from a woman aged 55 to 70 with COVID-19, enrolled during active disease. V usage is TRBV2 and J usage is TRBJ1-6; D is unclear. The specimen was peripheral blood. CDR3 DNA: TGTGCCAGCACCGGTAGCGCGGGACCCCTCCACTTT. Protein sequence: CASTGSAGPLHF.